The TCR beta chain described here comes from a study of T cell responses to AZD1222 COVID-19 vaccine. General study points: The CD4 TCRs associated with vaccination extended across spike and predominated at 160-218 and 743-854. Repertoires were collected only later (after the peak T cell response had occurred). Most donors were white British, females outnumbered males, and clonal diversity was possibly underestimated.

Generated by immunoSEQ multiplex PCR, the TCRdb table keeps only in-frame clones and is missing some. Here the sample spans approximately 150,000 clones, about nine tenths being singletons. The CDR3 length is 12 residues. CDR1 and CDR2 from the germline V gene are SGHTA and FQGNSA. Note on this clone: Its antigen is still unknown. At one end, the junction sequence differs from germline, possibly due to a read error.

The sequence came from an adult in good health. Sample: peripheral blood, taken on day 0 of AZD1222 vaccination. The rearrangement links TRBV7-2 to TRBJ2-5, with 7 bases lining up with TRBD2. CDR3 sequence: CASSLASGAENF. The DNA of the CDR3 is TGTGCCAGCAGCTTAGCGAGCGGGGCCGAAAACTTC.